This passage covers 10 T cell receptor beta chains from one sample sequenced in a study of radiotherapy plus CTLA-4 blockade in lung cancer. Clones were sequenced by immunoSEQ multiplex PCR, and TCRdb holds only the in-frame ones, with some missing. The table records about 38,000 clones, 70% to 85% of them present only once. Sequenced material: peripheral blood, taken from a patient treated with radiotherapy plus ipilimumab. Receptors originate from a human donor with non-small cell lung cancer who had stable disease on radiotherapy plus ipilimumab.

This clone has only one observation. V and J are TRBV5-4 and TRBJ2-2; 9 bases align to TRBD1. From germline, CDR1 is SGHNT and CDR2 YYREEE (reference sequence). V was pared by 4 bases and J by 5 bases, with 3 bases of the junction left unmatched. This CDR3 contains 14 residues. Written as DNA, the CDR3 is TGTGCCAGCAGCCTACAGGGGGCAACCGGGGAGCTGTTTTTT. Translated, it gives CASSLQGATGELFF.

The chain recombines TRBV5-6 with TRBJ1-5; D remains ambiguous. CDR1 is SGHDT and CDR2 is YYEEEE in the germline V gene. V was pared by 2 bases and J by 9 bases, with 15 bases between. The CDR3 runs 14 residues. CDR3 in DNA: TGTGCCAGCAGCTTCGGGAACATAAAAGGGCCCCAGCATTTT. Translating it yields CASSFGNIKGPQHF.

This clone has only a few counts. Since no conserved phenylalanine or tryptophan closes the CDR3, a read error is the likely cause. The DNA is omitted, as the CDR3 cannot be located on it reliably, and the CDR3 follows TCRdb's listing. CDR3 sequence: CASSFGTGK. J is TRBJ1-3 and V is TRBV5-1; the table's D call, TRBD1, has no DNA check behind it. Germline V gene lookup returns CDR1 SGHRS and CDR2 YFSETQ. 9 amino acids form the CDR3, both terminal residues included.

The rearrangement links TRBV19 to TRBJ1-1, with D perhaps TRBD1 (5 bases). From germline, CDR1 is LNHDA and CDR2 SQIVND (reference sequence). This CDR3 comprises 14 residues. Deletions cut 5 bases from V and 0 bases from J, with 10 bases between. CDR3: CASSATALNTEAFF. DNA of the CDR3: TGTGCCAGTAGTGCGACAGCCCTGAACACTGAAGCTTTCTTT.

The rearrangement links TRBV6-6 to TRBJ1-4; D may be TRBD1 (5 bases). CDR1 is MNHNY, CDR2 SVGAGI, per germline (reference sequence). The V end lost 4 bases, the J end lost 7 bases, and 16 bases lay between the germline ends. The CDR3 is made up of 15 amino acids. The DNA for the CDR3 is TGTGCCAGCAGTTCCCGACAGAGCCTTCGTGAAAAACTGTTTTTT. Its translation is CASSSRQSLREKLFF.

CDR3 loop: CASSLQLSSSNQPQHF. The DNA of the CDR3 is TGTGCCAGCAGTTTACAACTAAGCTCTAGCAATCAGCCCCAGCATTTT. The rearrangement uses TRBV28 and TRBJ1-5; D is ambiguous. This CDR3 is built from 16 residues. CDR1 is MDHEN, CDR2 SYDVKM, per germline. Trimming stripped 2 bases from V and 0 bases from J, with 11 bases between.

This clone has just a few counts. This chain joins TRBV2 and TRBJ2-2, with a weak D call TRBD1 (5 bases). Trimming cost V 6 bases and J 4 bases, with 12 bases left between them. The CDR3 totals 14 residues. Germline V gives CDR1 SNHLY, CDR2 FYNNEI. CDR3 DNA: TGTGCCAGCAGCGTACAGGTTGTCACCGGGGAGCTGTTTTTT. It translates to CASSVQVVTGELFF.

This clone occurred a few times. This chain links TRBV7-9 with TRBJ1-2; no clear D gene. Trimming left V 5 bases short and J 4 bases short, with 17 bases between. The CDR3 runs to 15 residues. The germline V gene has CDR1 SEHNR and CDR2 FQNEAQ (reference sequence). CDR3 nucleotides: TGTGCCAGCAGCCACGACCTTCGACCTTCCTATGGCTACACCTTC. Protein sequence: CASSHDLRPSYGYTF.

This clone was seen a single time. The chain is built from TRBV5-4 and TRBJ1-6; D gene ambiguous. CDR3 size: 14 residues. The germline CDR1 and CDR2 sequences are SGHNT and YYREEE (reference sequence). V dropped 0 bases and J dropped 5 bases, with 6 bases sitting between them. CDR3 DNA sequence: TGTGCCAGCAGCTTGGCTGCGAATAATTCACCCCTCCACTTT. Protein: CASSLAANNSPLHF.

CDR3 DNA: TGTGCCAGTCGAAATACAGGGGGCGGCAATCAGCCCCAGCATTTT. Encoded protein: CASRNTGGGNQPQHF. The rearrangement uses TRBV19 and TRBJ1-5; 9 bases are shared with TRBD1. V shed 8 bases, J shed 2 bases, and the junction held 7 bases outside the gene matches. Germline CDR1 and CDR2: LNHDA and SQIVND (reference sequence). The CDR3 is 15 amino acids.